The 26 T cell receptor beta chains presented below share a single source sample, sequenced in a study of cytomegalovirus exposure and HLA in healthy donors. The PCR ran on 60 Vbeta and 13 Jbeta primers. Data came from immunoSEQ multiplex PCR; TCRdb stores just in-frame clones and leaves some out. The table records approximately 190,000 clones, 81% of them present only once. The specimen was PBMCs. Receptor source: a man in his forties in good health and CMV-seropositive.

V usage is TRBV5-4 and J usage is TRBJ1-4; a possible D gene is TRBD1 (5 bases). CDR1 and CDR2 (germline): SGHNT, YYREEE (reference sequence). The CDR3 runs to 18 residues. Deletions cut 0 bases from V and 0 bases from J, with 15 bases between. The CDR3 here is CASSLGQAGPATNEKLFF. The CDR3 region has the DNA TGTGCCAGCAGCTTGGGCCAGGCGGGACCTGCAACTAATGAAAAACTGTTTTTT.

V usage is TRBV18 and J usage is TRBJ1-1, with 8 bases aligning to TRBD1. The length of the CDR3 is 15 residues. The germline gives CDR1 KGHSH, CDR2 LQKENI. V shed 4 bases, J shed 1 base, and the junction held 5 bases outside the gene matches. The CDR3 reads CASSRTGTGNTEAFF. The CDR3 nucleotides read TGTGCCAGCTCACGTACCGGGACAGGGAACACTGAAGCTTTCTTT.

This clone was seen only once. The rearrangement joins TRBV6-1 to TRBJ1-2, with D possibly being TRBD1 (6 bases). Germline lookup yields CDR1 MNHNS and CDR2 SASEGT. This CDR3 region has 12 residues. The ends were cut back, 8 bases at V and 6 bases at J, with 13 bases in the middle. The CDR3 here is CASGQPGDGYTF. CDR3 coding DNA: TGTGCCAGCGGTCAACCAGGGGATGGCTACACCTTC.

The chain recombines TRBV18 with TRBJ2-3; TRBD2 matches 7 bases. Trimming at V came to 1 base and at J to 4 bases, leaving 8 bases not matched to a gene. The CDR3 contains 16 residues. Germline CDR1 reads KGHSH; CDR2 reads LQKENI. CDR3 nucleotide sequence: TGTGCCAGCTCACCACTTGGGACTACTCCGGCAGATACGCAGTATTTT. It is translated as CASSPLGTTPADTQYF.

CDR3 DNA: TGTGCCAGCAGCCCAGGGGCAGGAAGTCACTATGGCTACACCTTC. Translation gives CASSPGAGSHYGYTF. This sequence joins TRBV6-5 and TRBJ1-2; TRBD1 is a possible D gene (6 bases). With 6 bases removed from V and 3 bases from J, the gap between germline ends came to 17 bases. Germline assignment: CDR1 MNHEY and CDR2 SVGAGI. CDR3 length equals 15 residues.

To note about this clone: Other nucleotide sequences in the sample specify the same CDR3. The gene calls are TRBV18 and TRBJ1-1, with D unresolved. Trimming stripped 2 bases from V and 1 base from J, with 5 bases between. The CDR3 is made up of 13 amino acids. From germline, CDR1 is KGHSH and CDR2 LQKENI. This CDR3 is CASSPGQNTEAFF. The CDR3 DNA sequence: TGTGCCAGCTCACCAGGCCAGAACACTGAAGCTTTCTTT.

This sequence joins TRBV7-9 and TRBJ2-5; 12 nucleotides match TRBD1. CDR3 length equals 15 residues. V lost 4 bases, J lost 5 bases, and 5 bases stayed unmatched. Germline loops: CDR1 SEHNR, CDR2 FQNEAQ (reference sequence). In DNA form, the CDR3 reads TGTGCCAGCAGCTACCGGGACAGGGGGCCGGAGACCCAGTACTTC. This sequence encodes CASSYRDRGPETQYF.

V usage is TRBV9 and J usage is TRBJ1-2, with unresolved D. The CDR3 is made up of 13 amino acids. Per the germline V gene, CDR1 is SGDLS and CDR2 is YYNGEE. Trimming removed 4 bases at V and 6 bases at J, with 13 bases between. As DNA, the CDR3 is TGTGCCAGCAGCCAGTCTCCCCTTGATGGCTACACCTTC. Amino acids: CASSQSPLDGYTF. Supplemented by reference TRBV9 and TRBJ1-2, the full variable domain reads DSGVTQTPKHLITATGQRVTLRCSPRSGDLSVYWYQQSLDQGLQFLIQYYNGEERAKGNILERFSAQQFPDLHSELNLSSLELGDSALYFCASSQSPLDGYTFGSGTRLTVV.

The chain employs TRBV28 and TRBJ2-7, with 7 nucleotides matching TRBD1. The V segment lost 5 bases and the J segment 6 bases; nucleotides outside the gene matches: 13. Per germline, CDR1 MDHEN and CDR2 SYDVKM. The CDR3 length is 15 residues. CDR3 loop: CASSDAGTAVAEQYF. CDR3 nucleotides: TGTGCCAGCAGTGACGCCGGGACAGCTGTGGCCGAGCAGTACTTC.

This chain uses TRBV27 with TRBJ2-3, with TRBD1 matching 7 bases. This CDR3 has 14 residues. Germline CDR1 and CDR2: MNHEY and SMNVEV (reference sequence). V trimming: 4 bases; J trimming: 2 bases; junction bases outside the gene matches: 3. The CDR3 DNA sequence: TGTGCCAGCAGTTGGACAGGATACACAGATACGCAGTATTTT. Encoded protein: CASSWTGYTDTQYF.

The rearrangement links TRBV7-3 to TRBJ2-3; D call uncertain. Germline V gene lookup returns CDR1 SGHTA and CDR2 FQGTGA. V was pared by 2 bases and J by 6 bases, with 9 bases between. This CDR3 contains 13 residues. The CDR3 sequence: CASSLPESDTQYF. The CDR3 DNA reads TGTGCCAGCAGCTTACCCGAGTCGGATACGCAGTATTTT.

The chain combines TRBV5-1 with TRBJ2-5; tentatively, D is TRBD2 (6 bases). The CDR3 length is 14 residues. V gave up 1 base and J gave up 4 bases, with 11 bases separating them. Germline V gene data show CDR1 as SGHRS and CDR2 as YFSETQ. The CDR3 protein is CASSLPAGSETQYF. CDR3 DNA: TGCGCCAGCAGCTTGCCCGCGGGGTCAGAGACCCAGTACTTC.

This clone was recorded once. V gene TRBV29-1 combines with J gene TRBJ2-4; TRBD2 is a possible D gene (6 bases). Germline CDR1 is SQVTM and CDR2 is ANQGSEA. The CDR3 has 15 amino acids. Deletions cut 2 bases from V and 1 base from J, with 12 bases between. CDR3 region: CSVEIPRGAKNIQYF. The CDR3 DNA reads TGCAGCGTTGAAATACCCCGGGGGGCCAAAAACATTCAGTACTTC.

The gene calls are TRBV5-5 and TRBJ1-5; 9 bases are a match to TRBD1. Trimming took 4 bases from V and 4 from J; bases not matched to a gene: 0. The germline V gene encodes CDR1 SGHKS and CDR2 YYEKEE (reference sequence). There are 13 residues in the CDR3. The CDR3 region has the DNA TGTGCCAGCAGCGGGACAGGGAATCAGCCCCAGCATTTT. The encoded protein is CASSGTGNQPQHF.

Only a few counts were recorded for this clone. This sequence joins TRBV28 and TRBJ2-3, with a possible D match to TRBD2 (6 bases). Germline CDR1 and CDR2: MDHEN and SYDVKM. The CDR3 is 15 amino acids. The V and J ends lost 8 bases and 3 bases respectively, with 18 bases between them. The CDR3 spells CASRSGSSGTDTQYF. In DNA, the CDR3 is TGTGCCAGCCGATCCGGGAGCTCGGGGACAGATACGCAGTATTTT. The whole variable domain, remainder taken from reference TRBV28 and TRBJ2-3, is DVKVTQSSRYLVKRTGEKVFLECVQDMDHENMFWYRQDPGLGLRLIYFSYDVKMKEKGDIPEGYSVSREKKERFSLILESASTNQTSMYLCASRSGSSGTDTQYFGPGTRLTVL.

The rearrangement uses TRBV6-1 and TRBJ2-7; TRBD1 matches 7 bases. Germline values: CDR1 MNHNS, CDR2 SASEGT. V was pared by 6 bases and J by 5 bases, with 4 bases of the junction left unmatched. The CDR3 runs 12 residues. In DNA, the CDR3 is TGTGCCAGCAGCCGAACAGGGGACGAGCAGTACTTC. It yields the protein CASSRTGDEQYF.

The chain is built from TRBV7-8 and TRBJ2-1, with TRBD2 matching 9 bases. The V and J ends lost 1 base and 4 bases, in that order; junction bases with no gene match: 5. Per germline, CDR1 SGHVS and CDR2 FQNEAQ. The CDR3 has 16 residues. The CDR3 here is CASSLVVAGAYNEQFF. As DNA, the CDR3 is TGTGCCAGCAGCTTAGTGGTAGCGGGGGCGTACAATGAGCAGTTCTTC.

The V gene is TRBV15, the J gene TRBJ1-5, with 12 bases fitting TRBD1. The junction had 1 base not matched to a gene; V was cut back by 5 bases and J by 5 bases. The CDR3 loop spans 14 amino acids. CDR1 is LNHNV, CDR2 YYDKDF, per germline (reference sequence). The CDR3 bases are TGTGCCACCAGCCGGGACAGGGGGCATCAGCCCCAGCATTTT. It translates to CATSRDRGHQPQHF.

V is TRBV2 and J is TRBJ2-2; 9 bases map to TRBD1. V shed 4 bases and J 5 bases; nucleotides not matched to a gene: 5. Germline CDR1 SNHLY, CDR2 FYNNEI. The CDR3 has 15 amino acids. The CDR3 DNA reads TGTGCCAGCAGTGCCCGGACAGGGGCGACCGGGGAGCTGTTTTTT. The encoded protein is CASSARTGATGELFF. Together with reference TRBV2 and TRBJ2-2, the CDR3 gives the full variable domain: EPEVTQTPSHQVTQMGQEVILRCVPISNHLYFYWYRQILGQKVEFLVSFYNNEISEKSEIFDDQFSVERPDGSNFTLKIRSTKLEDSAMYFCASSARTGATGELFFGEGSRLTVL.

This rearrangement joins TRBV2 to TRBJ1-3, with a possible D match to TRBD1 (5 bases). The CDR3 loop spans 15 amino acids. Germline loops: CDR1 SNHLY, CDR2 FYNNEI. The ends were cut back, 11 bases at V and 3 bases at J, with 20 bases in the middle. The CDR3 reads CAGRIGSGGGNTIYF. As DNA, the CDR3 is TGTGCCGGCCGGATCGGGTCCGGGGGTGGAAACACCATATATTTT. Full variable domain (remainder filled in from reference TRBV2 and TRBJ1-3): EPEVTQTPSHQVTQMGQEVILRCVPISNHLYFYWYRQILGQKVEFLVSFYNNEISEKSEIFDDQFSVERPDGSNFTLKIRSTKLEDSAMYFCAGRIGSGGGNTIYFGEGSWLTVV.

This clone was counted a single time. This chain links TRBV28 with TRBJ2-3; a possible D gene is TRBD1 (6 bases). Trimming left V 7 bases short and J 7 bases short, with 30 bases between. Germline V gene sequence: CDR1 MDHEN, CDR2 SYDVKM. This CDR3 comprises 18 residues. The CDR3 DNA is TGTGCCAGCACCGCGGGTGGGACACCCGTATCATTCATCCATACGCAGTATTTT. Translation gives CASTAGGTPVSFIHTQYF.

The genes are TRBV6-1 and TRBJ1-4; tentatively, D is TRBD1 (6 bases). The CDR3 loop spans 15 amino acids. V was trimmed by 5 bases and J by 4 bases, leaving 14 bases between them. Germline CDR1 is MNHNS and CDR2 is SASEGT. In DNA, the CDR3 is TGTGCCAGCAGTTTGGGGGCAGGGGATAATGAAAAACTGTTTTTT. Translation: CASSLGAGDNEKLFF.

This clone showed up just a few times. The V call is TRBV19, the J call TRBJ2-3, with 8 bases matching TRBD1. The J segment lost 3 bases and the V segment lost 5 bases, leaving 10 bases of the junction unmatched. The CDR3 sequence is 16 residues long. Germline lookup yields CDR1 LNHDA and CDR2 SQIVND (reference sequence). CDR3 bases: TGTGCCAGTAGTGACGCGACAGGGACAGGTACAGATACGCAGTATTTT. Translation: CASSDATGTGTDTQYF.

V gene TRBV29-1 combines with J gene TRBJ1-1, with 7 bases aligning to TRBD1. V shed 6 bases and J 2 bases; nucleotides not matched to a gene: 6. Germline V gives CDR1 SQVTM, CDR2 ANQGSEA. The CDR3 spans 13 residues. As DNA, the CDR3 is TGCAGCGTAAGGACAGGACTAAACACTGAAGCTTTCTTT. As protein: CSVRTGLNTEAFF. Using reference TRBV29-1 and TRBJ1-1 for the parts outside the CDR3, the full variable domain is SAVISQKPSRDICQRGTSLTIQCQVDSQVTMMFWYRQQPGQSLTLIATANQGSEATYESGFVIDKFPISRPNLTFSTLTVSNMSPEDSSIYLCSVRTGLNTEAFFGQGTRLTVV.

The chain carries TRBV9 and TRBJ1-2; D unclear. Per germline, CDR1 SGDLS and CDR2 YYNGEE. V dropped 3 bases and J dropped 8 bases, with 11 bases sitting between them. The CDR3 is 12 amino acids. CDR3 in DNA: TGTGCCAGCAGCGAACGGAGAGGCGGCTACACCTTC. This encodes CASSERRGGYTF.

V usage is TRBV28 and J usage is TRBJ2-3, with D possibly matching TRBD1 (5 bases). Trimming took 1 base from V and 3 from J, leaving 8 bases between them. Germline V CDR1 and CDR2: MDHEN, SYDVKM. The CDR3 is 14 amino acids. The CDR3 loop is CASSLSQGTDTQYF. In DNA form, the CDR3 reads TGTGCCAGCAGTTTATCCCAGGGTACAGATACGCAGTATTTT.